Listed below are T cell receptor beta chains from one sample, sequenced in a study of cytomegalovirus exposure and HLA in healthy donors. The repertoire was sequenced with immunoSEQ multiplex PCR; TCRdb's copy has only in-frame clones and lacks some. Of roughly 140,000 clones in the sample, approximately 80% were seen once. The sample was PBMCs. Every receptor here comes from a woman between 40 and 55 years old in good health and CMV-seropositive. CDR3s include the opening cysteine and the closing phenylalanine or tryptophan. A D gene is named only where the DNA matches it firmly. Not every row has a clone size; where given, it reads once, few, many or a size class.

V,D,size,J,CDR3,DNA
TRBV6-6,TRBD1,few,TRBJ2-7,CASSSGTGTYEQYF,TGTGCCAGCAGTTCCGGGACAGGGACCTACGAGCAGTACTTC
TRBV15,.,few,TRBJ2-1,CATSRTLASEQFF,TGTGCCACCAGCAGAACACTAGCCAGTGAGCAGTTCTTC
TRBV7-2,.,.,TRBJ2-7,CASSLAGLAYEQYF,TGTGCCAGCAGCTTAGCAGGCCTAGCCTACGAGCAGTACTTC
TRBV5-1,TRBD1,.,TRBJ2-1,CASSFSRGTGTDEQFF,TGCGCCAGCAGCTTCTCCCGTGGGACAGGGACGGATGAGCAGTTCTTC
TRBV7-2,TRBD1,.,TRBJ1-4,CASSLAPQGAGEKLFF,TGTGCCAGCAGCTTAGCCCCCCAGGGGGCAGGCGAAAAACTGTTTTTT
TRBV19,.,once,TRBJ2-7,CASKKVGRINYEQYF,TGTGCCAGTAAAAAGGTCGGGAGAATCAACTACGAGCAGTACTTC
TRBV21-1,.,.,TRBJ1-4,CAPRTAINEKLFF,TGTGCCCCTCGGACAGCAATTAATGAAAAACTGTTTTTT
TRBV7-6,TRBD2,.,TRBJ2-1,CASSTRGGVSGEQFF,TGTGCCAGCAGCACCCGGGGGGGGGTTTCAGGTGAGCAGTTCTTC
TRBV5-1,.,few,TRBJ2-7,CASSLDWGGFEQYF,TGCGCCAGCAGCCTGGATTGGGGGGGCTTCGAGCAGTACTTC
TRBV28,.,.,TRBJ1-2,CASSLAQVDGYTF,TGTGCCAGCAGTTTAGCACAGGTCGATGGCTACACCTTC
TRBV27,.,.,TRBJ1-1,CASSSRAGVGTEAFF,TGTGCCAGCAGTTCCCGGGCAGGGGTGGGCACTGAAGCTTTCTTT
TRBV4-2,TRBD1,.,TRBJ1-5,CASSPRTGGEPQHF,TGTGCCAGCAGCCCGCGGACAGGAGGTGAGCCCCAGCATTTT
TRBV28,.,.,TRBJ1-2,CASQSWVASGGANYGYTF,TGTGCCAGCCAGTCATGGGTGGCTTCCGGTGGAGCTAACTATGGCTACACCTTC
TRBV6-1,TRBD1,.,TRBJ1-5,CASSVLPGTGSDRIQPQHF,TGTGCCAGCAGTGTACTTCCCGGGACAGGGTCTGATAGAATTCAGCCCCAGCATTTT
TRBV27,.,once,TRBJ2-7,CASSLTSADYEQYF,TGTGCCAGCAGTTTAACCAGCGCTGACTACGAGCAGTACTTC
TRBV4-3,TRBD1,.,TRBJ2-7,CASSQAGGQGSHEQYF,TGCGCCAGCAGCCAAGCCGGGGGACAGGGGAGCCACGAGCAGTACTTC
TRBV5-6,TRBD2,.,TRBJ2-1,CASSSSGSSYNEQFF,TGTGCCAGCTCGTCTAGCGGAAGCTCCTACAATGAGCAGTTCTTC
TRBV10-1,TRBD1,.,TRBJ2-7,CASSARPGTGKLAYEQYF,TGCGCCAGCAGTGCTAGACCTGGGACAGGCAAACTAGCCTACGAGCAGTACTTC
TRBV28,.,.,TRBJ1-6,CASTVRSRNSPLHF,TGTGCCAGCACTGTGCGGTCACGAAATTCACCCCTCCACTTT
TRBV6-1,.,.,TRBJ1-5,CASSEGRGQPQHF,TGTGCCAGCAGTGAAGGTAGGGGTCAGCCCCAGCATTTT
TRBV4-2,TRBD2,.,TRBJ2-1,CASSQGDHGGADEQFF,TGTGCCAGCAGCCAAGGGGACCACGGGGGGGCAGACGAGCAGTTCTTC
TRBV5-6,.,.,TRBJ2-2,CASSPPGTTNTGELFF,TGTGCCAGCAGTCCGCCCGGGACAACGAACACCGGGGAGCTGTTTTTT
TRBV5-1,.,.,TRBJ2-1,CASHANSYNEQFF,TGCGCCAGTCATGCAAACAGCTACAATGAGCAGTTCTTC
TRBV7-9,.,.,TRBJ2-1,CASSLLKRSGYNEQFF,TGTGCCAGCAGCCTTTTAAAGCGCTCTGGCTACAATGAGCAGTTCTTC
TRBV27,TRBD2,.,TRBJ2-1,CASRASGRDEQFF,TGTGCCAGCAGGGCTAGCGGGAGGGATGAGCAGTTCTTC
TRBV5-4,.,.,TRBJ2-7,CASSLRVLGLDGYEQYF,TGTGCCAGCAGCTTACGGGTTTTGGGTCTAGACGGCTACGAGCAGTACTTC